A selection of T cell receptor beta chains follows, all from one sample in a study of naive and memory T cell subsets. From the UMI-ligation and nested PCR reads, TCRdb called clonotypes with MiXCR, one entry per CDR3 protein. The data contain some 150,000 distinct CDR3 sequences, approximately 15% of them singletons. Sequencing used naive CD4+ T cells from blood. Receptor source: a human donor in good health. The CDR3 runs from the conserved cysteine through the conserved F or W. A D gene is named only where the DNA matches it firmly. The size field is filled for only some rows; it gives once, few, many or a size class.

clone size,V gene,J gene,D gene,CDR3 protein,CDR3 DNA
-,TRBV19,TRBJ2-4,-,CASGWDGRNIQYF,TGTGCCAGTGGCTGGGACGGAAGAAACATTCAGTACTTC
-,TRBV20-1,TRBJ2-1,TRBD2,CSARKRDRYNEQFF,TGCAGTGCTAGAAAGCGGGACCGTTACAATGAGCAGTTCTTC
-,TRBV11-2,TRBJ2-2,TRBD2,CASSFTGTSRGTGELFF,TGTGCCAGCAGCTTCACCGGGACTAGCCGCGGCACCGGGGAGCTGTTTTTT
-,TRBV6-2/TRBV6-3,TRBJ2-1,-,CATLSPGGLAEQFF,TGTGCCACCCTATCCCCTGGGGGACTCGCTGAGCAGTTCTTC
-,TRBV5-5,TRBJ1-5,TRBD1,CASSPRGGSDQPQHF,TGTGCCAGCAGCCCCAGGGGGGGAAGCGATCAGCCCCAGCATTTT
few,TRBV7-2,TRBJ1-2,-,CASSPGGQVYGYTF,TGTGCCAGCAGCCCTGGCGGGCAGGTCTATGGCTACACCTTC
few,TRBV29-1,TRBJ2-5,-,CSVNTETQYF,TGCAGCGTCAACACAGAGACCCAGTACTTC
few,TRBV20-1,TRBJ2-5,-,CSARESSGPSQETQYF,TGCAGTGCTAGAGAGAGTAGTGGGCCGTCGCAAGAGACCCAGTACTTC
-,TRBV20-1,TRBJ2-1,TRBD2,CSASPSGSYNEQFF,TGCAGTGCTAGTCCTAGCGGGAGCTACAATGAGCAGTTCTTC
-,TRBV3-2,TRBJ2-5,-,CASSHYEVMSYF,TGTGCCAGCAGCCATTACGAAGTAATGTCTTACTTC
many,TRBV12-3/TRBV12-4,TRBJ2-7,-,CASSSRSYEQYF,TGTGCCAGCAGTTCGAGGTCCTACGAGCAGTACTTC
-,TRBV6-5,TRBJ1-2,TRBD1,CASSWALGTGGVGGYTF,TGTGCCAGCAGTTGGGCTCTAGGGACAGGGGGCGTTGGAGGCTACACCTTC
few,TRBV2,TRBJ2-7,TRBD1,CASRPTGTYEQYF,TGTGCCAGCAGGCCGACAGGGACGTACGAGCAGTACTTC
few,TRBV28,TRBJ1-1,-,CASSSPGRSTEAFF,TGTGCCAGCAGCAGCCCGGGCCGTAGCACTGAAGCTTTCTTT
few,TRBV9,TRBJ2-7,TRBD2,CASSVTAGGPQEQYF,TGTGCCAGCAGCGTTACGGCGGGAGGGCCTCAGGAGCAGTACTTC
few,TRBV3-1,TRBJ1-5,-,CASSQAGSLNQPQHF,TGTGCCAGCAGCCAGGCCGGGTCCCTGAACCAGCCCCAGCATTTT
-,TRBV4-1,TRBJ2-1,TRBD2,CASSQGLALTSYNEQFF,TGCGCCAGCAGCCAAGGACTAGCGCTAACCTCCTACAATGAGCAGTTCTTC
few,TRBV12-3/TRBV12-4,TRBJ1-3,-,CASSFTGLPPGNTIYF,TGTGCCAGCAGTTTTACAGGGCTTCCACCCGGAAACACCATATATTTT
few,TRBV4-1,TRBJ2-1,-,CASSHAVPGLSYNEQFF,TGCGCCAGCAGCCACGCAGTTCCAGGACTCTCCTACAATGAGCAGTTCTTC
few,TRBV27,TRBJ1-5,-,CASSFDQPQHF,TGTGCCAGCAGTTTTGATCAGCCCCAGCATTTT
-,TRBV20-1,TRBJ2-3,TRBD2,CSARVREAADTQYF,TGCAGTGCTAGGGTCCGGGAGGCGGCAGATACGCAGTATTTT